This is a list of T cell receptor beta chains from one sample in a study of TIL therapy for anti-PD-1-resistant metastatic lung cancer. Assay used: immunoSEQ multiplex PCR; TCRdb lists only in-frame clones, some missing. The sample shows 55,000 to 60,000 clones, 70% to 75% of them seen only once. The material sequenced was blood, taken at baseline. Receptors originate from a person aged 25-85 years with non-small cell lung cancer. Both conserved end residues are part of each CDR3. Each record gives: D gene, J gene, clone size, V gene, CDR3 DNA, CDR3 protein. A D gene is named only where the DNA matches it firmly. Not every row has a clone size; where given, it reads once, few, many or a size class.

D gene: TRBD1
J gene: TRBJ2-7
clone size: -
V gene: TRBV11-2
CDR3 DNA: TGTGCCAGCAGCTTAGGACAGGGGTTTTCCTACGAGCAGTACTTC
CDR3 protein: CASSLGQGFSYEQYF

D gene: -
J gene: TRBJ1-2
clone size: -
V gene: TRBV28
CDR3 DNA: TGTGCCAGCAGTTTAGAGAGCTATGGCTACACCTTC
CDR3 protein: CASSLESYGYTF

D gene: TRBD2
J gene: TRBJ2-5
clone size: -
V gene: TRBV7-9
CDR3 DNA: TGTGCCAGCAGCCCCAAGACTAGCGGGAGGCGGGAGACCCAGTACTTC
CDR3 protein: CASSPKTSGRRETQYF

D gene: TRBD2
J gene: TRBJ2-2
clone size: -
V gene: TRBV7-2
CDR3 DNA: TGTGCCGATAGCATGGGACTAGTGCGAACCGGGGAGCTGTTTTTT
CDR3 protein: CADSMGLVRTGELFF

D gene: TRBD2
J gene: TRBJ2-2
clone size: -
V gene: TRBV2
CDR3 DNA: TGTGCCATTTCTAGCGGGGTGCCCACCGGGGAGCTGTTTTTT
CDR3 protein: CAISSGVPTGELFF

D gene: -
J gene: TRBJ2-3
clone size: -
V gene: TRBV5-1
CDR3 DNA: TGCGCCAGCAGCTTTGGGGACCAGGCTGAAGATACGCAGTATTTT
CDR3 protein: CASSFGDQAEDTQYF

D gene: -
J gene: TRBJ1-2
clone size: few
V gene: TRBV6-5
CDR3 DNA: TGTGCCAGCAGTAAGCTGACGGGAGGGGGCTATGGCTACACCTTC
CDR3 protein: CASSKLTGGGYGYTF

D gene: -
J gene: TRBJ2-3
clone size: -
V gene: TRBV4-3
CDR3 DNA: TGCGCCAGCAGCCAAGAGACAGATACGCAGTATTTT
CDR3 protein: CASSQETDTQYF

D gene: TRBD1
J gene: TRBJ2-1
clone size: -
V gene: TRBV28
CDR3 DNA: TGTGCCAGCAGGGGGTGGGACAGAAGTGAGCAGTTCTTC
CDR3 protein: CASRGWDRSEQFF

D gene: TRBD1
J gene: TRBJ1-2
clone size: -
V gene: TRBV5-4
CDR3 DNA: TGTGCCAGCAGCTCCCCGACAGGGGCGGACTATGGCTACACCTTC
CDR3 protein: CASSSPTGADYGYTF

D gene: -
J gene: TRBJ1-5
clone size: many
V gene: TRBV10-2
CDR3 DNA: TGCGCCAGCAGTGAGCAGGGCAATCAGCCCCAGCATTTT
CDR3 protein: CASSEQGNQPQHF

D gene: -
J gene: TRBJ1-2
clone size: -
V gene: TRBV10-3
CDR3 DNA: TGTGCCATCAGCGGTCCCGGACGGGCAGTCTATGGCTACACCTTC
CDR3 protein: CAISGPGRAVYGYTF

D gene: -
J gene: TRBJ1-5
clone size: -
V gene: TRBV28
CDR3 DNA: TGTGCCAGCACTGGGGGCGCAGGTGGGCGTCGGAATCAGCCCCAGCATTTT
CDR3 protein: CASTGGAGGRRNQPQHF

D gene: -
J gene: TRBJ1-1
clone size: medium-sized
V gene: TRBV4-1
CDR3 DNA: TGCGCCAGCAGCCAAGATGGCTGGGGCGGGAGGACTGAAGCTTTCTTT
CDR3 protein: CASSQDGWGGRTEAFF

D gene: -
J gene: TRBJ1-5
clone size: few
V gene: TRBV2
CDR3 DNA: TGTGCCAGCACGAGACAGATCGCTTATAGCAATCAGCCCCAGCATTTT
CDR3 protein: CASTRQIAYSNQPQHF

D gene: -
J gene: TRBJ2-7
clone size: -
V gene: TRBV27
CDR3 DNA: TGTGCCAGCAGTTTCGTCAACGGAAACTACGAGCAGTACTTC
CDR3 protein: CASSFVNGNYEQYF

D gene: TRBD2
J gene: TRBJ2-5
clone size: once
V gene: TRBV5-1
CDR3 DNA: TGCGCCAGCAGCAATGGGGGTCCCGGGACTAGCGGGGTAGAGACCCAGTACTTC
CDR3 protein: CASSNGGPGTSGVETQYF

D gene: TRBD2
J gene: TRBJ2-7
clone size: -
V gene: TRBV7-6
CDR3 DNA: TGTGCCAGCAGCTTAAAACCAGCGGGGAACCACGAGCAGTACTTC
CDR3 protein: CASSLKPAGNHEQYF

D gene: TRBD2
J gene: TRBJ2-1
clone size: -
V gene: TRBV5-6
CDR3 DNA: TGTGCCAGCAGCTTGGGCGGACTAGCGGGAGGGAGCTCCTACAATGAGCAGTTCTTC
CDR3 protein: CASSLGGLAGGSSYNEQFF

D gene: -
J gene: TRBJ2-1
clone size: -
V gene: TRBV7-7
CDR3 DNA: TGTGCTAGCAGCTTGGCCCAACCCGGGACACCTAGCTCCTACAATGAGCAGTTCTTC
CDR3 protein: CASSLAQPGTPSSYNEQFF

D gene: TRBD2
J gene: TRBJ2-1
clone size: -
V gene: TRBV11-3
CDR3 DNA: TGTGCCAGCAGCCATAAGCGGGGGGCCCCCCGGGAGCAGTTCTTC
CDR3 protein: CASSHKRGAPREQFF

D gene: -
J gene: TRBJ2-2
clone size: -
V gene: TRBV2
CDR3 DNA: TGTGCCAGCAGTGTCACAGACACCGGGGAGCTGTTTTTT
CDR3 protein: CASSVTDTGELFF

D gene: TRBD2
J gene: TRBJ2-1
clone size: -
V gene: TRBV28
CDR3 DNA: TGTGCCAGCAGTTTGGAGCGGGGATACGGGAATGAGCAGTTCTTC
CDR3 protein: CASSLERGYGNEQFF

D gene: -
J gene: TRBJ2-6
clone size: -
V gene: TRBV5-4
CDR3 DNA: TGTGCCAGCAGCTCGCGTTTAGGCGGGGCCAACGTCCTGACTTTC
CDR3 protein: CASSSRLGGANVLTF

D gene: -
J gene: TRBJ2-7
clone size: -
V gene: TRBV5-4
CDR3 DNA: TGTGCCAGCAGCTTGGTGTCGTCCAGGGTAGATGGTGAGCAGTACTTC
CDR3 protein: CASSLVSSRVDGEQYF

D gene: -
J gene: TRBJ1-1
clone size: -
V gene: TRBV2
CDR3 DNA: TGTGCCAGCAGTGAAGCGCAGATCCAGGGGTTGAAAGCTTTCTTT
CDR3 protein: CASSEAQIQGLKAFF

D gene: TRBD1
J gene: TRBJ2-6
clone size: once
V gene: TRBV11-2
CDR3 DNA: TGTGCCAGCAGCCGGGACAGGGTCTCCGGGGCCAACGTCCTGACTTTC
CDR3 protein: CASSRDRVSGANVLTF

D gene: -
J gene: TRBJ1-1
clone size: -
V gene: TRBV5-1
CDR3 DNA: TGCGCCAGCAGCTTGGATTATAACACTGAAGCTTTCTTT
CDR3 protein: CASSLDYNTEAFF

D gene: -
J gene: TRBJ2-5
clone size: -
V gene: TRBV5-1
CDR3 DNA: TGCGCCAGCAGCTCCCAAATACAAGAGACCCAGTACTTC
CDR3 protein: CASSSQIQETQYF

D gene: TRBD1
J gene: TRBJ1-5
clone size: -
V gene: TRBV19
CDR3 DNA: TGTGCCAGTAGTACCATATCGGACAGGGGTGGGAGCAATCAGCCCCAGCATTTT
CDR3 protein: CASSTISDRGGSNQPQHF

D gene: -
J gene: TRBJ1-1
clone size: -
V gene: TRBV5-1
CDR3 DNA: TGCGCCAGCAGCTTGGTGGGGGGCGAAACCACTGAAGCTTTCTTT
CDR3 protein: CASSLVGGETTEAFF

D gene: TRBD1
J gene: TRBJ2-7
clone size: -
V gene: TRBV6-5
CDR3 DNA: TGTGCCAGCAGTATCAGGACAGGGGGTCCCTACGAGCAGTACTTC
CDR3 protein: CASSIRTGGPYEQYF

D gene: -
J gene: TRBJ2-7
clone size: -
V gene: TRBV7-9
CDR3 DNA: TGTGCCAGCAGCTTATTCAGCCTTCAACCCGGCGAGCAGTACTTC
CDR3 protein: CASSLFSLQPGEQYF

D gene: -
J gene: TRBJ1-1
clone size: -
V gene: TRBV6-1
CDR3 DNA: TGTGCCAGCAGGGGGACGAGCACTGAAGCTTTCTTT
CDR3 protein: CASRGTSTEAFF

D gene: -
J gene: TRBJ2-7
clone size: -
V gene: TRBV27
CDR3 DNA: TGTGCCAGCAGTTTGCAGGGTGCAGAGCAGTACTTC
CDR3 protein: CASSLQGAEQYF

D gene: TRBD1
J gene: TRBJ2-7
clone size: -
V gene: TRBV9
CDR3 DNA: TGTGCCAGCAGCGTAGATCCGGGACAGGGAGCCTACGAGCAGTACTTC
CDR3 protein: CASSVDPGQGAYEQYF

D gene: -
J gene: TRBJ2-2
clone size: -
V gene: TRBV7-2
CDR3 DNA: TGTGCCAGCAGCCTCAATGGGAACACCGGGGAGCTGTTTTTT
CDR3 protein: CASSLNGNTGELFF

D gene: -
J gene: TRBJ1-1
clone size: -
V gene: TRBV14
CDR3 DNA: TGTGCCAGCAGCCTCGGCAGGGGCGTCGCTTACGCTTTCTTT
CDR3 protein: CASSLGRGVAYAFF

D gene: -
J gene: TRBJ1-1
clone size: -
V gene: TRBV5-1
CDR3 DNA: TGCGCCAGCAGCTTGGCCAGTTCGGCAGGGTCTAACACTGAAGCTTTCTTT
CDR3 protein: CASSLASSAGSNTEAFF

D gene: -
J gene: TRBJ1-6
clone size: -
V gene: TRBV11-2
CDR3 DNA: TGTGCCAGCAGCCAATACGGGGGGGGGCGCGGTAATTCACCCCTCCACTTT
CDR3 protein: CASSQYGGGRGNSPLHF

D gene: TRBD1
J gene: TRBJ1-5
clone size: -
V gene: TRBV28
CDR3 DNA: TGTGCCAGCGCACTGGGACAGGGGACCCAGCCCCAGCATTTT
CDR3 protein: CASALGQGTQPQHF

D gene: -
J gene: TRBJ2-1
clone size: -
V gene: TRBV27
CDR3 DNA: TGTGCCAGCAACAAGGATGGGGAGAATGAGCAGTTCTTC
CDR3 protein: CASNKDGENEQFF

D gene: -
J gene: TRBJ2-3
clone size: -
V gene: TRBV7-2
CDR3 DNA: TGTGCCAGCAGCCTAATTGGTCCAGGAGATACGCAGTATTTT
CDR3 protein: CASSLIGPGDTQYF

D gene: -
J gene: TRBJ2-7
clone size: -
V gene: TRBV19
CDR3 DNA: TGTGCCAGTAGCCCACTAGCAGGGAGCAACTACGAGCAGTACTTC
CDR3 protein: CASSPLAGSNYEQYF

D gene: -
J gene: TRBJ1-6
clone size: -
V gene: TRBV27
CDR3 DNA: TGTGCCAGCAGTTTAGACTCGGACTCCGGACATAATTCACCCCTCCACTTT
CDR3 protein: CASSLDSDSGHNSPLHF

D gene: TRBD2
J gene: TRBJ2-7
clone size: -
V gene: TRBV28
CDR3 DNA: TGTGCCAGCAGTGGTCCTCTAGCGGGACGATCCTACGAGCAGTACTTC
CDR3 protein: CASSGPLAGRSYEQYF

D gene: -
J gene: TRBJ2-3
clone size: -
V gene: TRBV9
CDR3 DNA: TGTGCCAGCACCTACGACCCGTCAGATACGCAGTATTTT
CDR3 protein: CASTYDPSDTQYF

D gene: -
J gene: TRBJ1-1
clone size: -
V gene: TRBV20-1
CDR3 DNA: TGCAGTGCCGGTCGACAGGTAGAAGTTTTCTTT
CDR3 protein: CSAGRQVEVFF

D gene: TRBD2
J gene: TRBJ2-2
clone size: once
V gene: TRBV9
CDR3 DNA: TGTGCCAGCAGCGTAGGTGTGGCGGGGGCCGGGGAGCTGTTTTTT
CDR3 protein: CASSVGVAGAGELFF

D gene: -
J gene: TRBJ1-5
clone size: -
V gene: TRBV5-4
CDR3 DNA: TGTGCCAGCAGCTTGCGTGGAGGCAATCAGCCCCAGCATTTT
CDR3 protein: CASSLRGGNQPQHF

D gene: -
J gene: TRBJ1-2
clone size: -
V gene: TRBV10-1
CDR3 DNA: TGCGCCAGCAGTGAAAGCCCCTATGGCTACACCTTC
CDR3 protein: CASSESPYGYTF

D gene: -
J gene: TRBJ1-2
clone size: -
V gene: TRBV18
CDR3 DNA: TGTGCCAGCTCACAGGACCTATCGGCCTTCTATGGCTACACCTTC
CDR3 protein: CASSQDLSAFYGYTF

D gene: -
J gene: TRBJ1-3
clone size: -
V gene: TRBV2
CDR3 DNA: TGTGCCAGCAGTGTAGGCTCTGGAAACACCATATATTTT
CDR3 protein: CASSVGSGNTIYF